The text below deals with one T cell receptor beta chain. What it binds is not known. The planned depth of sequencing spanned 1 in 200,000 to 1 in 1 million T cells. Here immunoSEQ multiplex PCR was the method, and the copy in TCRdb shows in-frame clones only, minus some. The sample gives approximately 170,000 clones, roughly 84% of which show up once; 3% to 3.5% is in the top ten. This CDR3 has 14 residues. CDR1 is LGHNA and CDR2 is YNFKEQ in the germline V gene. Trimming pared 3 bases from V and 2 bases from J, leaving 9 bases between. The data were obtained in a study of cytotoxic CD8 clonotypes in ibrutinib-treated CLL. Study-level points and caveats: Clonality was higher at baseline than in age-matched healthy donors and tracked circulating CD8+ T-cell counts. Clonality increased at ibrutinib response, then returned toward baseline at progression.

The sequence came from a human donor with chronic lymphocytic leukemia. The chain links TRBV4-2 to TRBJ2-3; perhaps TRBD2 as D (6 bases). The material was PBMCs, obtained at disease progression, from a patient treated with ibrutinib. The CDR3 DNA reads as TGTGCCAGCAGCCAGGGACTTCACACAGATACGCAGTATTTT. Translating it yields CASSQGLHTDTQYF.